The 14 T cell receptor beta chains below were found in one sample sequenced in a study of beta chain features in type 1 diabetes. Of the isolated RNA, all was reverse transcribed, and so the sequenced material was expressed TCRB transcripts. Sequencing was performed with immunoSEQ multiplex PCR; in TCRdb, only in-frame clones are kept and a portion is missing. The data hold 360,000 or so clones, with roughly a fifth observed a single time. Material for sequencing was naive CD4+ T cells from blood. The receptors derive from a young woman in good health.

In this sample, this clone turned up a few times. The V and J genes are TRBV18 and TRBJ2-2; D unclear. The ends were cut back, 1 base at V and 5 bases at J, with 8 bases in the middle. This CDR3 comprises 14 residues. From germline, CDR1 is KGHSH and CDR2 LQKENI. CDR3 loop: CASSPLGPTGELFF. CDR3 coding DNA: TGTGCCAGCTCACCACTGGGCCCGACCGGGGAGCTGTTTTTT. Complete variable domain (other parts from reference TRBV18 and TRBJ2-2): NAGVMQNPRHLVRRRGQEARLRCSPMKGHSHVYWYRQLPEEGLKFMVYLQKENIIDESGMPKERFSAEFPKEGPSILRIQQVVRGDSAAYFCASSPLGPTGELFFGEGSRLTVL.

J is TRBJ1-6 and V is TRBV27; tentative D call: TRBD1 (5 bases). Germline-derived CDR1 and CDR2 are MNHEY and SMNVEV (reference sequence). The CDR3 covers 12 residues. V shed 8 bases and J shed 10 bases, with 12 bases lying between them. The CDR3 DNA sequence: TGTGCCAGCGGGACTGTGGGGTCACCCCTCCACTTT. Protein product: CASGTVGSPLHF.

V and J are TRBV6-5 and TRBJ2-7; weak D call: TRBD1 (6 bases). The CDR3 is 14 amino acids. CDR1 MNHEY and CDR2 SVGAGI come from the germline V gene. Deletions cut 6 bases from V and 6 bases from J, with 18 bases between. CDR3 region: CASRSAGVRGEQYF. The CDR3 region has the DNA TGTGCCAGCAGGAGCGCAGGGGTAAGGGGCGAGCAGTACTTC.

CDR3 in amino acids: CASSFGTGNYEQYF. CDR3 sequence (DNA): TGTGCCAGCAGCTTCGGAACGGGGAACTACGAGCAGTACTTC. The gene calls are TRBV7-9 and TRBJ2-7; possibly TRBD2 for D (5 bases). CDR1 and CDR2 from the germline V gene are SEHNR and FQNEAQ (reference sequence). The germline V and J ends were trimmed by 3 bases and 3 bases, with 12 bases remaining between them. The CDR3 length is 14 residues.

There are a few counts of this clone. The V and J genes are TRBV13 and TRBJ2-5; D unresolved. Germline V gene lookup returns CDR1 PRHDT and CDR2 FYEKMQ (reference sequence). CDR3 length equals 13 residues. Trimming pared 2 bases from V and 2 bases from J, leaving 6 bases between. In DNA, the CDR3 is TGTGCCAGCAGCTTAAATAGACAAGAGACCCAGTACTTC. Its translation is CASSLNRQETQYF.

V usage is TRBV19 and J usage is TRBJ2-2; possibly TRBD2 for D (6 bases). The CDR3 extends over 13 amino acids. V was trimmed by 5 bases and J by 5 bases, leaving 9 bases between them. Germline CDR1 is LNHDA and CDR2 is SQIVND (reference sequence). The CDR3 coding sequence is TGTGCCAGTAGTGGGCGGGATACCGGGGAGCTGTTTTTT. It yields the protein CASSGRDTGELFF.

This clone was counted only a few times. V is TRBV5-1 and J is TRBJ2-5, with a tentative D call TRBD1 (5 bases). V lost 4 bases and J lost 1, with 17 bases in between. The CDR3 loop spans 16 amino acids. Per germline, CDR1 SGHRS and CDR2 YFSETQ. In DNA form, the CDR3 reads TGCGCCAGCAGCCCCACTTGGGGCAGCCCCCAAGAGACCCAGTACTTC. It specifies CASSPTWGSPQETQYF.

V gene TRBV9 combines with J gene TRBJ1-2, with no clear D. Trimming left V 0 bases short and J 7 bases short, with 10 bases between. This CDR3 region has 13 residues. The germline V gene has CDR1 SGDLS and CDR2 YYNGEE. CDR3 bases: TGTGCCAGCAGCGTAGACGAGGGAAGTGGCTACACCTTC. It encodes CASSVDEGSGYTF.

This clone was seen a handful of times. In DNA, the CDR3 is TGTGCCTGGAGTTTGTCCCAGGGGGGCTACACCTTC. Translated: CAWSLSQGGYTF. The chain combines TRBV30 with TRBJ1-2; perhaps TRBD1 as D (6 bases). Between the trimmed V and J ends, which lost 2 bases and 8 bases, there was a span of 12 bases. Per germline, CDR1 GTSNPN and CDR2 SVGIG (reference sequence). The CDR3 spans 12 residues.

The V call is TRBV6-5, the J call TRBJ1-1; tentative D call: TRBD1 (6 bases). The CDR3 has 14 amino acids. V lost 7 bases and J lost 1, with 13 bases in between. Looked up from germline, CDR1 is MNHEY and CDR2 is SVGAGI. The CDR3 reads CASNPQQGNTEAFF. For the CDR3, the DNA is TGTGCCAGCAACCCGCAACAGGGGAACACTGAAGCTTTCTTT.

A note on this clone: The same CDR3 arises from other DNA sequences in this sample as well. This chain links TRBV2 with TRBJ2-6; possible D gene TRBD2, 5 bases. The CDR3 sequence is 14 residues long. Trimming stripped 4 bases from V and 4 bases from J, with 8 bases between. Germline V gives CDR1 SNHLY, CDR2 FYNNEI. The CDR3 is CASSGGAGANVLTF. The CDR3 bases are TGTGCCAGCAGTGGGGGAGCCGGGGCCAACGTCCTGACTTTC. The full variable domain, completed using reference TRBV2 and TRBJ2-6, is EPEVTQTPSHQVTQMGQEVILRCVPISNHLYFYWYRQILGQKVEFLVSFYNNEISEKSEIFDDQFSVERPDGSNFTLKIRSTKLEDSAMYFCASSGGAGANVLTFGAGSRLTVL.

This chain links TRBV11-3 with TRBJ2-5; no reliable D call. CDR1 is SGHNT, CDR2 YENEEA, per germline. Trimming pared 6 bases from V and 5 bases from J, leaving 13 bases between. The CDR3 length is 13 residues. DNA for the CDR3: TGTGCCAGCAGTTACTTTGAATTCGAGACCCAGTACTTC. Its translation is CASSYFEFETQYF.

J is TRBJ2-2 and V is TRBV7-9, with a possible D match to TRBD2 (5 bases). The CDR3 contains 16 residues. V lost 5 bases and J 5 bases, leaving 18 bases between the germline ends. The germline CDR1 and CDR2 sequences are SEHNR and FQNEAQ (reference sequence). The CDR3 loop is CASSLWPIRGTGELFF. In nucleotides, the CDR3 is TGTGCCAGCAGCCTCTGGCCGATCAGAGGGACCGGGGAGCTGTTTTTT.

The genes are TRBV29-1 and TRBJ1-1; D not certain. This CDR3 has 10 amino acids. Germline CDR1 and CDR2: SQVTM and ANQGSEA. V gave up 7 bases and J gave up 5 bases, with 8 bases separating them. CDR3 nucleotide sequence: TGCAGCGCCGGGTGGACTGAAGCTTTCTTT. It codes for CSAGWTEAFF. The full variable domain, completed using reference TRBV29-1 and TRBJ1-1, is SAVISQKPSRDICQRGTSLTIQCQVDSQVTMMFWYRQQPGQSLTLIATANQGSEATYESGFVIDKFPISRPNLTFSTLTVSNMSPEDSSIYLCSAGWTEAFFGQGTRLTVV.